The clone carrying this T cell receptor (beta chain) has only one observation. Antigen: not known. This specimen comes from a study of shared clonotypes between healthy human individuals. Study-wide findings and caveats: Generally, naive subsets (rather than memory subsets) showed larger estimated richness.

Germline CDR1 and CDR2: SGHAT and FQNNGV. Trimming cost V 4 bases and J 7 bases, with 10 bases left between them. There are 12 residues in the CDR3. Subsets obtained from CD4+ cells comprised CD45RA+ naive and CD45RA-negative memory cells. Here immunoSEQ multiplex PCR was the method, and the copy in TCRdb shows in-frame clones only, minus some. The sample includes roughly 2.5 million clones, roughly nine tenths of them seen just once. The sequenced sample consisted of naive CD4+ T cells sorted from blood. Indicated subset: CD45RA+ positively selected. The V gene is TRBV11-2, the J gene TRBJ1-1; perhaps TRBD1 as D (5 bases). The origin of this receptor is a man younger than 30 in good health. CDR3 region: CASSSERGEAFF. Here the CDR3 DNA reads TGTGCCAGCAGCTCGGAGAGGGGTGAAGCTTTCTTT.